The 2 T cell receptor beta chains presented below share a single source sample, sequenced in a study of blood T cell repertoires in COVID-19. Assay: immunoSEQ multiplex PCR; the TCRdb copy retains only in-frame clones and omits some. The sample includes 180,000 or so clones, 70% to 90% of them seen just once. The source material was peripheral blood. These receptors were collected from a man aged 60 to 69 with acute or convalescent COVID-19.

The chain recombines TRBV9 with TRBJ2-5, with D maybe TRBD2 (6 bases). V lost 5 bases and J 3 bases, leaving 11 bases between the germline ends. Germline CDR1 is SGDLS and CDR2 is YYNGEE. The CDR3 runs to 13 residues. The CDR3 protein is CASSQGGEETQYF. The DNA of the CDR3 is TGTGCCAGCAGTCAAGGAGGGGAAGAGACCCAGTACTTC.

The table lists this clone with a count of one. The chain is built from TRBV6-1 and TRBJ2-1; perhaps TRBD1 as D (6 bases). This CDR3 comprises 15 residues. The germline CDR1 and CDR2 sequences are MNHNS and SASEGT. Trimming shortened V by 0 bases and J by 9 bases, and 15 bases separated the two germline ends. The CDR3 coding sequence is TGTGCCAGCAGTGAAGCGGGCAGGGGCTCGGGTGAGCAGTTCTTC. Encoded protein: CASSEAGRGSGEQFF.